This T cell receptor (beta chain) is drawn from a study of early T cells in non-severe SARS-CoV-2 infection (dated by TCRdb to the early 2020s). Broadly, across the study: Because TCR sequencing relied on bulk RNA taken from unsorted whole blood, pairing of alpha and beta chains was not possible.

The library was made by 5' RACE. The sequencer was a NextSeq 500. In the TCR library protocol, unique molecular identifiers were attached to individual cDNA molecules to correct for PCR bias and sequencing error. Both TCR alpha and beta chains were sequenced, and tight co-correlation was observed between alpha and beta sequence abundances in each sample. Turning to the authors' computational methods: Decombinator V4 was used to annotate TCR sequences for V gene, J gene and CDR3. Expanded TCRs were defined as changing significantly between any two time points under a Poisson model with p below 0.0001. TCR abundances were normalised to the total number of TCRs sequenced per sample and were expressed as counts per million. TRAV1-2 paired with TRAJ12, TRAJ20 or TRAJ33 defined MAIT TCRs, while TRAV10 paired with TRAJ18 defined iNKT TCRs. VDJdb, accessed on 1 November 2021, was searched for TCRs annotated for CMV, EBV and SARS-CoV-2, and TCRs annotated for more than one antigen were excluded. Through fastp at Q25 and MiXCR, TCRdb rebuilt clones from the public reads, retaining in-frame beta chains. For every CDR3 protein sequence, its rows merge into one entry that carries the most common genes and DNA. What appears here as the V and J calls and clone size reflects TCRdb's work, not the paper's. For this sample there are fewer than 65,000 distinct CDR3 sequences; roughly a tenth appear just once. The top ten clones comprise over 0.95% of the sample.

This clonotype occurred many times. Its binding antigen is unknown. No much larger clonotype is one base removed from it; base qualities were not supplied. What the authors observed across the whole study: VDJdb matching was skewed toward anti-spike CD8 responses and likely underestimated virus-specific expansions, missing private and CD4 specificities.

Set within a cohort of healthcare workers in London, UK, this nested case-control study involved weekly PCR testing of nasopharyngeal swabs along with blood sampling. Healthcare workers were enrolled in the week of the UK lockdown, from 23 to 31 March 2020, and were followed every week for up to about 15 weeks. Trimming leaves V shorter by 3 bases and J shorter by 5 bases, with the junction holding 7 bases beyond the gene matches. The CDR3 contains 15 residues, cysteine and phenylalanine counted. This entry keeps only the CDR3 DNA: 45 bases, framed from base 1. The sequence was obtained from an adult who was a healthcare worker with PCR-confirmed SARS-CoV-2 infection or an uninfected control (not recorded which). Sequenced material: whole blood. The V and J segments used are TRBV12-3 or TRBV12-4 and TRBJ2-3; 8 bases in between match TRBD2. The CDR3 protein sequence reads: CASSFFSAGGDTQYF. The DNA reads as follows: TGTGCCAGCAGTTTTTTTTCGGCGGGGGGAGATACGCAGTATTTT.